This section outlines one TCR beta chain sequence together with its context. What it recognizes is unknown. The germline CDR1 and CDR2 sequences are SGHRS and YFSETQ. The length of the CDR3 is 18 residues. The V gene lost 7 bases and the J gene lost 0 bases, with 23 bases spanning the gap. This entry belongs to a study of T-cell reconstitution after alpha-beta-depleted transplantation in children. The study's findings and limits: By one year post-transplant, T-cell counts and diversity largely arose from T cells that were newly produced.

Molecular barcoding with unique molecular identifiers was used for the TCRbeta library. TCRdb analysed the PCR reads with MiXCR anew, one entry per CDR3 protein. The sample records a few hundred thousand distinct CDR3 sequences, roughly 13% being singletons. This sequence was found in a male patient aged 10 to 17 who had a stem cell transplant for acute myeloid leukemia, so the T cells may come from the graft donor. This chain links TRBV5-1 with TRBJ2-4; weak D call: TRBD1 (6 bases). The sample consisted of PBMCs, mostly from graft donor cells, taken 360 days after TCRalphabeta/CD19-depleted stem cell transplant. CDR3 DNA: TGCGCCAGCGAGGGTTCCCGTGGACAGAGCATAGCCAAAAACATTCAGTACTTC. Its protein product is CASEGSRGQSIAKNIQYF.